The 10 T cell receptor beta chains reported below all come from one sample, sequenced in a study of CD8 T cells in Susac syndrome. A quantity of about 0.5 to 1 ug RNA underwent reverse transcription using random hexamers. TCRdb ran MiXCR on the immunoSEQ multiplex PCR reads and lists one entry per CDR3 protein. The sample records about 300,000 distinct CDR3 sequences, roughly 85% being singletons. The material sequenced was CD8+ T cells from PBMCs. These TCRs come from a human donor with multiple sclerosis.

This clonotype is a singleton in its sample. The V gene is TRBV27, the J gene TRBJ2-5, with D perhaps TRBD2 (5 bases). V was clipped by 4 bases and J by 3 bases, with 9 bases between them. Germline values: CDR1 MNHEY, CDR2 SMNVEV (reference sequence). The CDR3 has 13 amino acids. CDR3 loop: CASSWTGKETQYF. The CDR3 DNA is TGTGCCAGCAGTTGGACTGGAAAAGAGACCCAGTACTTC.

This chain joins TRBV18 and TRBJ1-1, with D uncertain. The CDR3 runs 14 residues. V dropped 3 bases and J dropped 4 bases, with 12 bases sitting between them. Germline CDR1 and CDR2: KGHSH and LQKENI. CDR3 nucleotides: TGTGCCAGCTCACCGGAAACCTGGGGCACTGAAGCTTTCTTT. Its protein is CASSPETWGTEAFF.

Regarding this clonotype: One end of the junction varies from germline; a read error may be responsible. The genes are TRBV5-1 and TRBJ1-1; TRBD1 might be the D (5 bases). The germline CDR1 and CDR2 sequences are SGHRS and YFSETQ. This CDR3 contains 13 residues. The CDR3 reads CANSYRDGTEAFF. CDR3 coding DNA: TGCGCCAACAGCTACCGGGACGGAACTGAAGCTTTCTTT.

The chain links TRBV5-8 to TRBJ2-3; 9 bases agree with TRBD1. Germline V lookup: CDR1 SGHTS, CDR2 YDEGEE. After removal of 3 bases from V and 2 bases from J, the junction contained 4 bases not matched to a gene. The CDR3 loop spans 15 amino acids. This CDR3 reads CASSYDRGYTDTQYF. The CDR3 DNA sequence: TGTGCCAGCAGCTACGACAGGGGGTACACAGATACGCAGTATTTT. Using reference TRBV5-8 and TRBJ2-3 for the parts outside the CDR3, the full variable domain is EAGVTQSPTHLIKTRGQQATLRCSPISGHTSVYWYQQALGLGLQFLLWYDEGEERNRGNFPPRFSGRQFPNYSSELNVNALELEDSALYLCASSYDRGYTDTQYFGPGTRLTVL.

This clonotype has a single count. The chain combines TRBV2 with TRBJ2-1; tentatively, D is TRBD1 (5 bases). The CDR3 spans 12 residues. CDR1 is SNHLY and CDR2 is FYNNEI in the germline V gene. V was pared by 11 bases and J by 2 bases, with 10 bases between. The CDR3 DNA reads TGTGCCTTTTTAGGGGCCTACAATGAGCAGTTCTTC. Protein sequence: CAFLGAYNEQFF. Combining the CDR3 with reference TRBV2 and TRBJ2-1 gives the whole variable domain EPEVTQTPSHQVTQMGQEVILRCVPISNHLYFYWYRQILGQKVEFLVSFYNNEISEKSEIFDDQFSVERPDGSNFTLKIRSTKLEDSAMYFCAFLGAYNEQFFGPGTRLTVL.

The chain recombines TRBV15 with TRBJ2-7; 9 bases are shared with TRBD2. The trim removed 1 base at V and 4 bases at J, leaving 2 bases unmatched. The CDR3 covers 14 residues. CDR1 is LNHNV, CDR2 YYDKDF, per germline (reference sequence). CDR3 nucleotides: TGTGCCACCAGCAGAGGGACTAGCGAATACGAGCAGTACTTC. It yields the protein CATSRGTSEYEQYF. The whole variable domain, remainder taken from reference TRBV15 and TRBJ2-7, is DAMVIQNPRYQVTQFGKPVTLSCSQTLNHNVMYWYQQKSSQAPKLLFHYYDKDFNNEADTPDNFQSRRPNTSFCFLDIRSPGLGDTAMYLCATSRGTSEYEQYFGPGTRLTVT.

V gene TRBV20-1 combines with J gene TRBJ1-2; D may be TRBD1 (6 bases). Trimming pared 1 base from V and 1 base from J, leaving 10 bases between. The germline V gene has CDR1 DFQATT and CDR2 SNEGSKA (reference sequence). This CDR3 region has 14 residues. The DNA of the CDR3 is TGCAGTGCTAGAGCGACAGGATTTAACTATGGCTACACCTTC. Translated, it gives CSARATGFNYGYTF.

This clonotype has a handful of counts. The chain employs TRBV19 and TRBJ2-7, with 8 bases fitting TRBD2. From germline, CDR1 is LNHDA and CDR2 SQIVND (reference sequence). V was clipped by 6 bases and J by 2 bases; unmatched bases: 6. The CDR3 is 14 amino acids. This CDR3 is CASRSTSGAYEQYF. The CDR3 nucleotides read TGTGCCAGTAGGTCAACTAGCGGCGCCTACGAGCAGTACTTC.

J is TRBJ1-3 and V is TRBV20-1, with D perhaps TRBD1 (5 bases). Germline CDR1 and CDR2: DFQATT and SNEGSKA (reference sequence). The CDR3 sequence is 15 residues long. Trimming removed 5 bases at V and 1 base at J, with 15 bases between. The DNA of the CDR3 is TGCAGTGCTCGCCGGGGCAGAATGTCTGGAAACACCATATATTTT. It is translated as CSARRGRMSGNTIYF.

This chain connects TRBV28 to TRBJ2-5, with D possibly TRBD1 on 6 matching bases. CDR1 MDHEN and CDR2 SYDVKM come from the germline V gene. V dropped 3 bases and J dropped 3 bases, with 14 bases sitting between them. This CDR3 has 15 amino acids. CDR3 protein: CASSFSGAGEETQYF. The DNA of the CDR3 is TGTGCCAGCAGTTTTTCAGGGGCAGGAGAAGAGACCCAGTACTTC. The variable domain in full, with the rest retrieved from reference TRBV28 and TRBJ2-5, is DVKVTQSSRYLVKRTGEKVFLECVQDMDHENMFWYRQDPGLGLRLIYFSYDVKMKEKGDIPEGYSVSREKKERFSLILESASTNQTSMYLCASSFSGAGEETQYFGPGTRLLVL.